These 25 T cell receptor beta chains were sequenced from one sample in a study of blood T cell repertoires in COVID-19. TCRdb keeps only in-frame clones here, not all; method: immunoSEQ multiplex PCR. The sample holds some 140,000 clones, roughly four fifths seen once. Sequencing was performed on peripheral blood. Every receptor here comes from a woman aged 60-75 years with acute or convalescent COVID-19.

The chain uses TRBV19 and TRBJ2-1, with 9 bases matching TRBD1. Looked up from germline, CDR1 is LNHDA and CDR2 is SQIVND (reference sequence). This CDR3 region has 16 residues. V trimming: 3 bases; J trimming: 8 bases; junction bases outside the gene matches: 11. CDR3 sequence (DNA): TGTGCCAGTAGTATTGAGTGGACAGGGGCCTCCCATGAGCAGTTCTTC. The encoded protein is CASSIEWTGASHEQFF.

This clone appeared a single time. The chain combines TRBV30 with TRBJ1-5; possible D gene TRBD1, 5 bases. V was cut by 0 bases and J by 7 bases, with 13 bases left in between. This CDR3 spans 14 amino acids. CDR1 GTSNPN and CDR2 SVGIG come from the germline V gene (reference sequence). The CDR3 DNA follows: TGTGCCTGGAGTGTACAGGTGGGGTTACAGCCCCAGCATTTT. Amino acid sequence: CAWSVQVGLQPQHF.

The genes are TRBV2 and TRBJ2-7, with D unresolved. The germline V gene encodes CDR1 SNHLY and CDR2 FYNNEI. Trimming cost V 3 bases and J 4 bases, with 13 bases left between them. This CDR3 region has 14 residues. The CDR3 reads CASSDGFVVYEQYF. The CDR3 DNA is TGTGCCAGCAGTGACGGTTTCGTCGTTTACGAGCAGTACTTC.

J is TRBJ2-7 and V is TRBV7-9, with a possible D match to TRBD1 (6 bases). V was trimmed by 5 bases and J by 2 bases, leaving 10 bases between them. This CDR3 is 13 amino acids long. The V gene's germline CDR1 is SEHNR and CDR2 FQNEAQ (reference sequence). Here the CDR3 DNA reads TGTGCCAGCAGCCCCGGACAGCCCTACGAGCAGTACTTC. Translated, it gives CASSPGQPYEQYF.

The chain recombines TRBV9 with TRBJ2-1, with D possibly being TRBD2 (6 bases). CDR1 is SGDLS, CDR2 YYNGEE, per germline. CDR3 size: 16 residues. V lost 3 bases and J lost 4, with 17 bases in between. CDR3 in DNA: TGTGCCAGCAGCGGACTGAAGAGCGGGCCTTACAATGAGCAGTTCTTC. Its protein is CASSGLKSGPYNEQFF.

The chain recombines TRBV6-1 with TRBJ1-2, with 9 bases fitting TRBD1. CDR1 is MNHNS and CDR2 is SASEGT in the germline V gene. CDR3 length: 16 amino acids. The trim removed 0 bases at V and 4 bases at J, leaving 6 bases unmatched. In DNA, the CDR3 is TGTGCCAGCAGTGAAGCCCTTCGGACAGGGGTCTATGGCTACACCTTC. Its protein product is CASSEALRTGVYGYTF.

The sample holds one count of this clone. The chain uses TRBV2 and TRBJ1-5; TRBD1 agrees at 12 bases. The CDR3 runs 15 residues. V lost 6 bases, J lost 6 bases, and 6 bases stayed unmatched. CDR1 is SNHLY and CDR2 is FYNNEI in the germline V gene. The CDR3 loop reads CASRAGTGGGQPQHF. The CDR3 region has the DNA TGTGCCAGCAGGGCCGGGACAGGGGGCGGTCAGCCCCAGCATTTT.

The chain carries TRBV19 and TRBJ2-7; 10 bases are a match to TRBD1. J gave up 5 bases and V 3 bases, and 13 bases lay outside the gene matches. Germline V gives CDR1 LNHDA, CDR2 SQIVND (reference sequence). The CDR3 contains 17 residues. The CDR3 is CASSIPRGTGASHEQYF. The CDR3 DNA reads TGTGCCAGTAGTATCCCCCGGGGGACAGGGGCGAGCCACGAGCAGTACTTC.

The chain is built from TRBV5-1 and TRBJ1-1; 7 bases fit TRBD1. Germline CDR1 is SGHRS and CDR2 is YFSETQ. The V and J ends lost 4 bases and 3 bases, in that order; junction bases with no gene match: 6. The CDR3 loop spans 14 amino acids. In DNA, the CDR3 is TGCGCCAGCAGCAACCTACAGGGGTACACTGAAGCTTTCTTT. Translating gives CASSNLQGYTEAFF. Full variable domain (missing parts from reference TRBV5-1 and TRBJ1-1): KAGVTQTPRYLIKTRGQQVTLSCSPISGHRSVSWYQQTPGQGLQFLFEYFSETQRNKGNFPGRFSGRQFSNSRSEMNVSTLELGDSALYLCASSNLQGYTEAFFGQGTRLTVV.

The chain is built from TRBV20-1 and TRBJ2-5; no clear D. The germline CDR1 and CDR2 sequences are DFQATT and SNEGSKA (reference sequence). Trimming took 5 bases from V and 1 from J, leaving 2 bases between them. The CDR3 runs 10 residues. The CDR3 reads CSARQETQYF. The CDR3 coding sequence is TGCAGTGCTCGCCAAGAGACCCAGTACTTC.

V usage is TRBV7-8 and J usage is TRBJ1-2; tentative D call: TRBD1 (5 bases). Germline values: CDR1 SGHVS, CDR2 FQNEAQ. The CDR3 contains 13 residues. V was pared by 1 base and J by 5 bases, with 8 bases between. CDR3 sequence reads: CASSLGQSYGYTF. As DNA, the CDR3 is TGTGCCAGCAGCTTAGGACAGAGTTATGGCTACACCTTC.

This clone is a singleton in its sample. The DNA of the CDR3 is TGTGCCAGCAGGACCCTTATGGCAGGGACTGGCGGCAAGCAGTTCTTC. It specifies CASRTLMAGTGGKQFF. The J gene is TRBJ2-1, the V gene TRBV27, with D maybe TRBD2 (6 bases). The CDR3 totals 16 residues. The V end was cut by 6 bases, the J end by 11 bases, with 26 bases between. From germline, CDR1 is MNHEY and CDR2 SMNVEV (reference sequence).

The chain carries TRBV7-2 and TRBJ2-1, with D possibly matching TRBD2 (7 bases). Trimming stripped 2 bases from V and 4 bases from J, with 12 bases between. The CDR3 is 15 amino acids. Germline V gene lookup returns CDR1 SGHTA and CDR2 FQGNSA. CDR3 sequence (DNA): TGTGCCAGCAGCTTATTGGCGGGGGCGTACAATGAGCAGTTCTTC. Translated: CASSLLAGAYNEQFF.

The J gene is TRBJ1-3, the V gene TRBV3-1 (or the pseudogene TRBV3-2), with no clear D. Looked up from germline, CDR1 is LGHDT and CDR2 is YNNKEL (reference sequence). V gave up 1 base and J gave up 3 bases, with 13 bases separating them. The CDR3 extends over 16 amino acids. CDR3: CASSQVWARGGNTIYF. CDR3 nucleotides: TGTGCCAGCAGCCAAGTTTGGGCTCGGGGTGGAAACACCATATATTTT.

This clone was detected only once. The DNA for the CDR3 is TGTGCCAGCAGTTACGGGGGGAGCACCGGGGAGCTGTTTTTT. Its translation: CASSYGGSTGELFF. V and J are TRBV6-5 and TRBJ2-2; a possible D gene is TRBD2 (6 bases). Germline V gives CDR1 MNHEY, CDR2 SVGAGI. This CDR3 is built from 14 residues. Trimming left V 2 bases short and J 4 bases short, with 8 bases between.

This clone was recorded only once. The chain recombines TRBV18 with TRBJ1-1; D gene ambiguous. The ends were cut back, 3 bases at V and 2 bases at J, with 4 bases in the middle. The CDR3 length is 12 residues. From germline, CDR1 is KGHSH and CDR2 LQKENI. In DNA, the CDR3 is TGTGCCAGCTCACCGACTAACACTGAAGCTTTCTTT. Translated: CASSPTNTEAFF.

V gene TRBV2 combines with J gene TRBJ1-5; 7 bases agree with TRBD1. The CDR3 extends over 14 amino acids. In germline, CDR1 is SNHLY, CDR2 FYNNEI. V gave up 5 bases and J gave up 6 bases; unmatched junction bases: 7. The CDR3, as DNA: TGTGCCAGCAGTTCTACAGGGGATGGTCAGCCCCAGCATTTT. Residues: CASSSTGDGQPQHF.

This chain joins TRBV5-8 and TRBJ2-3, with 10 bases matching TRBD2. The CDR3 contains 15 residues. Germline V gene sequence: CDR1 SGHTS, CDR2 YDEGEE. The V and J ends lost 0 bases and 7 bases, in that order; junction bases with no gene match: 5. CDR3 loop: CASSLASSGGNTQYF. DNA for the CDR3: TGTGCCAGCAGCTTGGCCAGTAGCGGGGGGAATACGCAGTATTTT.

Written as DNA, the CDR3 is TGCGCCAGCAGCTGGGCCGGGACAGGTTCTAATGAAAAACTGTTTTTT. Translated, it gives CASSWAGTGSNEKLFF. The J gene is TRBJ1-4, the V gene TRBV5-1, with TRBD1 matching 8 bases. The CDR3 is 16 amino acids. CDR1 and CDR2 (germline): SGHRS, YFSETQ. V trimming: 3 bases; J trimming: 3 bases; junction bases outside the gene matches: 7.

V and J are TRBV5-1 and TRBJ1-1, with D unclear. V was cut by 9 bases and J by 2 bases, with 14 bases left in between. Per germline, CDR1 SGHRS and CDR2 YFSETQ. The CDR3 consists of 13 residues. The CDR3: CATRITANTEAFF. The CDR3 bases are TGCGCCACCCGGATCACAGCCAACACTGAAGCTTTCTTT.

The chain is built from TRBV18 and TRBJ1-2; D not certain. Trimming shortened V by 3 bases and J by 3 bases, and 8 bases separated the two germline ends. This CDR3 spans 13 amino acids. Germline values: CDR1 KGHSH, CDR2 LQKENI. CDR3 DNA sequence: TGTGCCAGCTCACCGGCGACTGACTATGGCTACACCTTC. Translation: CASSPATDYGYTF.

The chain uses TRBV11-2 and TRBJ1-6, with a tentative D call TRBD1 (6 bases). Trimming removed 5 bases from V and 10 bases from J, with 9 bases in between. Per the germline V gene, CDR1 is SGHAT and CDR2 is FQNNGV. The CDR3 has 12 residues. CDR3 nucleotide sequence: TGTGCCAGCAGCGTCAGGGGATCACCCCTCCACTTT. Translation: CASSVRGSPLHF. The full variable domain, rest sourced from reference TRBV11-2 and TRBJ1-6, is EAGVAQSPRYKIIEKRQSVAFWCNPISGHATLYWYQQILGQGPKLLIQFQNNGVVDDSQLPKDRFSAERLKGVDSTLKIQPAKLEDSAVYLCASSVRGSPLHFGNGTRLTVT.

The gene calls are TRBV4-1 and TRBJ2-5; D possibly corresponds to TRBD1 (5 bases). CDR3 length: 12 residues. The germline CDR1 and CDR2 sequences are MGHRA and YSYEKL. Trimming cost V 0 bases and J 7 bases, with 6 bases left between them. The CDR3, as DNA: TGCGCCAGCAGCCAAGATAGGGGGACCCAGTACTTC. This gives the protein CASSQDRGTQYF.

This chain uses TRBV5-1 with TRBJ1-2, with unresolved D. V shed 2 bases and J shed 0 bases, with 5 bases lying between them. The CDR3 loop spans 13 amino acids. CDR1 SGHRS and CDR2 YFSETQ come from the germline V gene. The CDR3 DNA sequence: TGCGCCAGCAGCTTCATAGCTAACTATGGCTACACCTTC. Translated, it gives CASSFIANYGYTF.

This clone appeared once. The gene calls are TRBV5-1 and TRBJ2-5; 11 bases line up with TRBD2. Per germline, CDR1 SGHRS and CDR2 YFSETQ. After removal of 2 bases from V and 2 bases from J, the junction contained 2 bases not matched to a gene. The CDR3 runs to 15 residues. CDR3 bases: TGCGCCAGCAGCTTTAGCGGGGGGGGACAAGAGACCCAGTACTTC. It translates to CASSFSGGGQETQYF.